This T cell receptor beta chain was profiled in a study of Graves' ophthalmopathy and Graves' hyperthyroidism. RNA transcripts yielded amplified TCR beta CDR3 regions. The first round was an RT-PCR with HTBI primers, and the second round was a multiplex PCR. MiXCR, applied by TCRdb to the multiplex PCR reads, yields one record per CDR3 protein. This sample has about 600,000 distinct CDR3 sequences, with approximately 35% found just once. Hyperthyroidism patients had new diagnoses, durations under 2 months, and ages of 18 to 65. Source material: peripheral blood or thyroid tissue (not recorded which). This TCR derives from an adult man with Graves' hyperthyroidism.

The CDR3 region is CASSLGAEGSEAFF. CDR3 sequence (DNA): TGTGCCAGCAGTTTAGGGGCTGAAGGGAGTGAAGCTTTCTTT. The V call is TRBV12-3 or TRBV12-4, the J call TRBJ1-1; D is uncertain. The CDR3 has 14 amino acids. Trimming removed 1 base at V and 7 bases at J, with 13 bases between.